The clone carrying this TCR beta chain was recorded only once. The antigen remains unidentified. It is likely a read error, because the conserved phenylalanine at the end of the CDR3 is missing. The CDR3 spans 15 residues. Trimming pared 2 bases from V and 3 bases from J, leaving 11 bases between. In germline, CDR1 is MNHEY, CDR2 SVGEGT. The sample comes from a study of tumor-infiltrating lymphocytes in primary liver carcinoma. Study outcomes and limitations: Tumor region pairs showed greater overlap than either tumor-adjacent or tumor-blood pairs did. The proportion of top clones found throughout all five tumor regions was only about 7.5-25%.

A primer matching the constant region was used to make TCR beta cDNA from around 550 ng of total RNA. Employing slightly modified ARM-PCR, three nested multiplex PCR rounds were run, and these gave rise to the TCR beta libraries. TRBV1-TRBV30 forward primers paired with a C-beta reverse primer drove the first two PCR rounds, approximately 11 cycles each. MiXCR, run by TCRdb on the multiplex PCR reads, gives a single entry per CDR3 protein. This sample has about 190,000 distinct CDR3 sequences, with 85% found just once. The study co-extracted DNA and RNA from around 20-30 mg of unsorted bulk tissue. Chronic HBV infection was present in the patients, who were treatment-naive.

The chain has TRBV6-2 or TRBV6-3 and TRBJ2-1; TRBD2 might be the D (5 bases). The sequence derives from a man aged 35-49 years with primary liver carcinoma and hepatitis B virus infection. Sequences were obtained from tumor tissue from primary liver carcinoma. CDR3 sequence reads: CASSYRGSGYNEQFC. The DNA of the CDR3 is TGTGCCAGCAGTTACCGGGGAAGTGGCTACAATGAGCAGTTCTGC.